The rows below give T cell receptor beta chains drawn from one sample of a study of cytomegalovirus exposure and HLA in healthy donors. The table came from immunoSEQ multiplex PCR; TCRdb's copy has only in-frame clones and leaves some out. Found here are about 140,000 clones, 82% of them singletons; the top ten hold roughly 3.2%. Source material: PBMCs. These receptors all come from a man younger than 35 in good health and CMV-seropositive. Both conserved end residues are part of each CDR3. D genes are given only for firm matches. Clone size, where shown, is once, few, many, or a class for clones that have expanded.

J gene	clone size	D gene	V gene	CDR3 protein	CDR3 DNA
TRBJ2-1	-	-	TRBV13	CASSSQGGVYNEQFF	TGTGCCAGCAGCTCACAGGGAGGGGTCTACAATGAGCAGTTCTTC
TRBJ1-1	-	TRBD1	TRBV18	CASSYGGDSEAFF	TGTGCCAGCTCTTATGGTGGGGACAGCGAAGCTTTCTTT
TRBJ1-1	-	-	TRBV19	CASSIQILNTEAFF	TGTGCCAGTAGTATACAGATTTTGAACACTGAAGCTTTCTTT
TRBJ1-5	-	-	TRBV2	CASTIDRDQPQHF	TGTGCCAGCACTATCGACCGGGATCAGCCCCAGCATTTT
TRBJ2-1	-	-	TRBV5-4	CASSLLSENNEQFF	TGTGCCAGCAGCCTCCTTAGCGAGAACAATGAGCAGTTCTTC
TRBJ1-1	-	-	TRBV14	CASSQDRNTEAFF	TGTGCCAGCAGCCAAGATAGGAACACTGAAGCTTTCTTT
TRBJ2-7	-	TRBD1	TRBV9	CASSVLGQLGEQYF	TGTGCCAGCAGCGTACTGGGACAGCTTGGAGAGCAGTACTTC
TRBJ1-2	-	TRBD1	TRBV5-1	CASSWTGTDYGYTF	TGCGCCAGCAGCTGGACCGGGACAGACTATGGCTACACCTTC
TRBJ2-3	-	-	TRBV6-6	CASSYSRGTTDTQYF	TGTGCCAGCAGTTACTCGAGAGGTACCACAGATACGCAGTATTTT
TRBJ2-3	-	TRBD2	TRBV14	CASSQRGFSTDTQYF	TGTGCCAGCAGCCAGCGGGGGTTTAGCACAGATACGCAGTATTTT
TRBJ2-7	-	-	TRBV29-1	CSVEGQYEQYF	TGCAGCGTTGAAGGACAGTACGAGCAGTACTTC
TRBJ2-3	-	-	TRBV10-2	CASSATGTDTQYF	TGCGCCAGCAGTGCGACGGGGACAGATACGCAGTATTTT
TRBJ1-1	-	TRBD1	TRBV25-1	CASSAGTGWDTEAFF	TGTGCCAGCAGTGCCGGGACAGGGTGGGACACTGAAGCTTTCTTT
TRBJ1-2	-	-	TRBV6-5	CASTPGGAGGYTF	TGTGCCAGCACCCCGGGGGGGGCTGGGGGCTACACCTTC
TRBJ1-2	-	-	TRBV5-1	CASSFGWAGDGYTF	TGCGCCAGCAGCTTCGGCTGGGCAGGGGATGGCTACACCTTC
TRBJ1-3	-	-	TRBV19	CASGRGTGGNTIYF	TGTGCCAGTGGCCGGGGCACAGGGGGAAACACCATATATTTT
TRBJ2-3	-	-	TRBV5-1	CASGLPLTDTQYF	TGCGCCAGCGGACTGCCCCTCACAGATACGCAGTATTTT
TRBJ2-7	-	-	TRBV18	CASSSTVPVRSYEQYF	TGTGCCAGCTCATCAACCGTCCCGGTGCGCTCCTACGAGCAGTACTTC
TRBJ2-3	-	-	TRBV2	CASRILSGGTQYF	TGTGCCAGCAGGATCCTTAGTGGGGGGACGCAGTATTTT
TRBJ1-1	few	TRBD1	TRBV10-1	CASSDGGQDTEAFF	TGCGCCAGCAGTGATGGGGGACAGGACACTGAAGCTTTCTTT
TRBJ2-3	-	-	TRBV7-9	CASSLGRGGDTQYF	TGTGCCAGCAGCTTAGGGCGGGGTGGAGATACGCAGTATTTT
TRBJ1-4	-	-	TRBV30	CAWSATATNEKLFF	TGTGCCTGGAGCGCGACAGCAACTAATGAAAAACTGTTTTTT
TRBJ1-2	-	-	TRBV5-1	CASSLDRYGYTF	TGCGCCAGCAGCTTGGATCGTTATGGCTACACCTTC
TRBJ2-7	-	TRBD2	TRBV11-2	CASSLGLAGAGNYYEQYF	TGTGCCAGCAGCTTGGGACTAGCGGGAGCCGGGAACTACTACGAGCAGTACTTC
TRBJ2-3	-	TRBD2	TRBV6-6	CASRVAGGPSDTQYF	TGTGCCAGCAGGGTAGCGGGAGGGCCTAGTGATACGCAGTATTTT
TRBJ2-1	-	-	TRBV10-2	CASYGDGSSYNEQFF	TGCGCCAGTTATGGGGACGGGAGCTCCTACAATGAGCAGTTCTTC
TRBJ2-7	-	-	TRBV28	CASSPRFYEQYF	TGTGCCAGCAGTCCTCGGTTCTACGAGCAGTACTTC
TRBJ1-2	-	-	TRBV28	CASSFRSGSAYGYTF	TGTGCCAGCAGTTTTCGTTCAGGGTCCGCCTATGGCTACACCTTC
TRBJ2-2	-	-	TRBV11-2	CASSPRMELFF	TGTGCCAGCAGCCCTCGTATGGAGCTGTTTTTT
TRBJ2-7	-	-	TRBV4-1	CASSQSDSRPPYEQYF	TGCGCCAGCAGCCAATCAGATTCTCGCCCACCCTACGAGCAGTACTTC
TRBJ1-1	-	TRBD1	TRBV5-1	CASSQDRVNTEAFF	TGCGCCAGCAGCCAAGACAGGGTGAACACTGAAGCTTTCTTT
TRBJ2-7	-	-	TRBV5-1	CASSLGAQGRGEQYF	TGCGCCAGCAGCTTGGGGGCGCAGGGGAGAGGAGAGCAGTACTTC
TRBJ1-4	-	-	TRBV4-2	CASSHEMGGSNEKLFF	TGTGCCAGCAGCCACGAGATGGGGGGGTCCAATGAAAAACTGTTTTTT
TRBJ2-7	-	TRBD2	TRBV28	CASSLLAGGSYEQYF	TGTGCCAGCAGTTTACTAGCGGGTGGCTCCTACGAGCAGTACTTC
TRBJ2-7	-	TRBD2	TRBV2	CASSEFNPSGPFGEQYF	TGTGCCAGCAGTGAATTCAATCCTAGCGGGCCTTTCGGCGAGCAGTACTTC
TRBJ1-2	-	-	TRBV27	CASSSPNRVGGYTF	TGTGCCAGCAGTTCCCCGAACAGGGTGGGCGGCTACACCTTC
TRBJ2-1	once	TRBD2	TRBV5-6	CASSLELIAGGRHEQFF	TGTGCCAGCAGCTTGGAGTTGATAGCGGGAGGGAGGCATGAGCAGTTCTTC
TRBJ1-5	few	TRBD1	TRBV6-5	CASSSGQVKGPQHF	TGTGCCAGCAGTTCGGGACAGGTCAAGGGGCCCCAGCATTTT
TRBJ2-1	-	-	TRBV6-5	CASSYTFYNEQFF	TGTGCCAGCAGTTATACTTTTTACAATGAGCAGTTCTTC
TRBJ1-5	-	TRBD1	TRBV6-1	CASSEAVKYRGWGPQHF	TGTGCCAGCAGTGAAGCCGTAAAATACAGGGGGTGGGGACCCCAGCATTTT
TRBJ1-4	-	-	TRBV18	CASSPRGTATNEKLFF	TGTGCCAGCTCACCGCGGGGGACTGCCACTAATGAAAAACTGTTTTTT
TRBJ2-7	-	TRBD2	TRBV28	CASSPGTSNYEQYF	TGTGCCAGCAGTCCCGGGACTAGCAACTACGAGCAGTACTTC
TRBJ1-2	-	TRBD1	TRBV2	CASSEADRADYGYTF	TGTGCCAGCAGTGAGGCGGACAGGGCCGACTATGGCTACACCTTC
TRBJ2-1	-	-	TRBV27	CASSIGTYNEQFF	TGTGCCAGCAGTATCGGGACCTACAATGAGCAGTTCTTC
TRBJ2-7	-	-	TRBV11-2	CASSLGVSYEQYF	TGTGCCAGCAGCTTGGGAGTGTCCTACGAGCAGTACTTC
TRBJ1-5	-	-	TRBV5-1	CASSREGNQPQHF	TGCGCCAGCAGCAGGGAGGGCAATCAGCCCCAGCATTTT